This record concerns one TCR beta chain sequence. Its antigen remains unknown. The sample comes from a study of post-analysis software for immune sequencing data. Whole-study context: The study covered relapsing-remitting, secondary progressive and progressive-relapsing courses of multiple sclerosis.

Incorporated into the TCR beta cDNA libraries were unique molecular identifiers, which served to reduce PCR and sequencing biases. T cells numbering about 0.9 to 10 million yielded cDNA molecules that totaled about 500,000. TCRdb used MiXCR to reprocess the PCR reads, holding one entry per CDR3 protein. Among roughly 620,000 distinct CDR3 sequences listed, roughly two fifths were seen once. Deletions cut 3 bases from V and 0 bases from J, with 9 bases between. The V gene's germline CDR1 is MNHEY and CDR2 SMNVEV (reference sequence). The CDR3 is 15 residues long. Notes on the study in general: When patients were compared with controls, about five TRBV segments were more frequent, TRBV5-6, TRBV5-1 and TRBV20-1 among them.

The V gene is TRBV27, the J gene TRBJ2-1; D perhaps matches TRBD1 (6 bases). Sequenced: blood. This sequence originates from a girl between 10 and 17 years old with multiple sclerosis. DNA for the CDR3: TGTGCCAGCAGTTTTAGGGGGAGCTCCTACAATGAGCAGTTCTTC. Protein product: CASSFRGSSYNEQFF.